What follows are 10 T cell receptor beta chains derived from one specimen sequenced in a study of OX40 agonist ivuxolimab in advanced cancers. TCRdb keeps only in-frame clones here, not all; method: immunoSEQ multiplex PCR. The sample has around 26,000 clones; more than 80% are singletons. Here the sequenced sample was CD4+ or CD8+ T cells sorted from blood, taken in a trial of the OX40 agonist ivuxolimab. The receptors here all came from an adult with an advanced solid tumor such as melanoma, head and neck, liver or kidney cancer.

The chain has TRBV6-5 and TRBJ2-2; TRBD1 is a possible D gene (5 bases). The CDR3 runs to 15 residues. Trimming pared 2 bases from V and 8 bases from J, leaving 15 bases between. CDR1 is MNHEY and CDR2 is SVGAGI in the germline V gene. CDR3 sequence (DNA): TGTGCCAGCAGTTACACCGGACAATCCACGGGGGAGCTGTTTTTT. Its protein product is CASSYTGQSTGELFF.

The chain uses TRBV6-1 and TRBJ1-1, with D hard to call. CDR3 size: 15 residues. Trimming pared 6 bases from V and 1 base from J, leaving 15 bases between. Germline CDR1 MNHNS, CDR2 SASEGT. The CDR3 sequence: CASREEEWQNTEAFF. The CDR3 DNA reads TGTGCCAGCAGGGAGGAGGAGTGGCAGAACACTGAAGCTTTCTTT.

The gene calls are TRBV9 and TRBJ2-7; the match to TRBD2 covers 7 bases. V was clipped by 10 bases and J by 5 bases; unmatched bases: 0. CDR1 is SGDLS, CDR2 YYNGEE, per germline. The CDR3 is 9 amino acids. CDR3 in DNA: TGTGCCCGGGGGGACGAGCAGTACTTC. Amino acids: CARGDEQYF.

In this sample, this clone turned up a few times. The chain has TRBV19 and TRBJ2-5, with TRBD2 matching 7 bases. V shed 1 base and J 4 bases; nucleotides not matched to a gene: 0. Per germline, CDR1 LNHDA and CDR2 SQIVND (reference sequence). This CDR3 spans 13 amino acids. The CDR3 nucleotides read TGTGCCAGTAGTATAGGCGGGGGAGAGACCCAGTACTTC. This codes for CASSIGGGETQYF.

The chain is built from TRBV27 and TRBJ2-1, with TRBD2 matching 12 bases. The junction had 5 bases not matched to a gene; V was cut back by 4 bases and J by 7 bases. This CDR3 region has 15 residues. CDR1 is MNHEY and CDR2 is SMNVEV in the germline V gene (reference sequence). The CDR3: CASSYGLAGGNEQFF. DNA for the CDR3: TGTGCCAGCAGTTATGGTCTAGCGGGAGGGAATGAGCAGTTCTTC.

The rearrangement links TRBV7-8 to TRBJ1-5, with D maybe TRBD1 (6 bases). The germline gives CDR1 SGHVS, CDR2 FQNEAQ. The V end was cut by 2 bases, the J end by 5 bases, with 13 bases between. CDR3 size: 15 residues. The CDR3 region has the DNA TGTGCCAGCAGCTTAACCGACAGGAGAGATCAGCCCCAGCATTTT. Amino acid sequence: CASSLTDRRDQPQHF.

V usage is TRBV4-1 and J usage is TRBJ1-5; D unclear. The CDR3 totals 12 residues. The V gene lost 0 bases and the J gene lost 7 bases, with 4 bases spanning the gap. Per the germline V gene, CDR1 is MGHRA and CDR2 is YSYEKL. The CDR3 bases are TGCGCCAGCAGCCAAGATGGCCAGCCCCAGCATTTT. Residues: CASSQDGQPQHF.

The V gene is TRBV21-1, the J gene TRBJ2-7; the table's TRBD2 call for D was not verified on the DNA. TRBV21-1 is marked as a pseudogene. This CDR3 has 16 amino acids. CDR3: CASGPTASGISYEQYF. CDR3 sequence (DNA): TGTGCCAGCGGTCCAACCGCTAGCGGAATCTCCTACGAGCAGTACTTC.

The chain uses TRBV15 and TRBJ2-1; the match to TRBD1 covers 10 bases. Germline V gives CDR1 LNHNV, CDR2 YYDKDF (reference sequence). Losses at the gene ends were 1 base for V and 5 bases for J; bases not matched to a gene: 2. The CDR3 is 15 residues long. CDR3 sequence (DNA): TGTGCCACCAGCAGAGTGGGACAGGGGAACAATGAGCAGTTCTTC. It is translated as CATSRVGQGNNEQFF.

The V and J genes are TRBV5-6 and TRBJ1-1; no reliable D call. This CDR3 comprises 14 residues. CDR1 SGHDT and CDR2 YYEEEE come from the germline V gene. Trimming stripped 0 bases from V and 1 base from J, with 7 bases between. DNA of the CDR3: TGTGCCAGCAGCTTGGGACCGGGGAACACTGAAGCTTTCTTT. Translation gives CASSLGPGNTEAFF.